Listed here are 24 T cell receptor beta chains from one sample, sequenced in a study of blood T cells in healthy people across ages (dated by TCRdb to between 2014 and 2017). Libraries were made using 5' RACE. The sequencer listed for this sample is Illumina HiSeq 2500. A second PCR of roughly 7 to 11 cycles was performed with a sample-barcoded 5' primer and a J-beta primer mix. TCRdb reran the public reads through fastp at Q25 and MiXCR, keeping productive beta chains. Rows with one shared CDR3 protein collapse into an entry with the most common genes and DNA. Counted in this sample were about 1.8 million distinct CDR3 sequences; roughly 49% of them appeared once. The ten top clones hold over 2% of the sample. The sequenced sample consisted of blood. The receptor source for this set is a woman aged 40 to 49 in good health.

This chain's CDR3 is CASSYVGLTNTEAFF. In DNA, the CDR3 is TGTGCCAGCAGTTACGTAGGGTTGACGAACACTGAAGCTTTCTTT. The chain joins TRBV6-2 or TRBV6-3 to TRBJ1-1; no clear D gene. V dropped 2 bases and J dropped 1 base, with 11 bases sitting between them. Germline CDR1 reads MNHEY; CDR2 reads SVGEGT. The CDR3 loop spans 15 amino acids.

The chain is built from TRBV28 and TRBJ1-2; TRBD1 matches at 8 bases. J gave up 6 bases and V 6 bases, and 6 bases lay outside the gene matches. This CDR3 region has 13 residues. Germline assignment: CDR1 MDHEN and CDR2 SYDVKM. CDR3 sequence (DNA): TGTGCCAGCAGCCGAACAGGGGGTAATGGCTACACCTTC. It specifies CASSRTGGNGYTF.

This clonotype was observed a single time. The chain recombines TRBV29-1 with TRBJ1-2; possible D gene TRBD1, 5 bases. Germline V lookup: CDR1 SQVTM, CDR2 ANQGSEA. The V gene lost 7 bases and the J gene lost 4 bases, with 19 bases spanning the gap. The CDR3 length is 14 residues. Here the CDR3 reads CSARDGYKSYGYTF. In nucleotides, the CDR3 is TGCAGCGCCCGGGACGGTTATAAATCCTATGGCTACACCTTC.

The chain recombines TRBV20-1 with TRBJ2-2; TRBD1 or TRBD2 may be the D gene (6 bases each). The length of the CDR3 is 14 residues. The germline CDR1 and CDR2 sequences are DFQATT and SNEGSKA (reference sequence). Trimming shortened V by 6 bases and J by 0 bases, and 11 bases separated the two germline ends. For the CDR3, the DNA is TGCAGTGCCCGCCGGGGGCCGAACACCGGGGAGCTGTTTTTT. This gives the protein CSARRGPNTGELFF.

This clonotype occurred once. J is TRBJ2-1 and V is TRBV15, with a possible D match to TRBD2 (5 bases). Germline V CDR1 and CDR2: LNHNV, YYDKDF (reference sequence). V was clipped by 1 base and J by 2 bases, with 9 bases between them. The CDR3 runs to 15 residues. The CDR3 protein is CATSRVRGAYNEQFF. CDR3 bases: TGTGCCACCAGCAGAGTCCGGGGAGCCTACAATGAGCAGTTCTTC.

This clonotype was recorded only once. The rearrangement uses TRBV28 and TRBJ1-4; 8 bases are shared with TRBD1. The CDR3 length is 17 residues. Germline lookup yields CDR1 MDHEN and CDR2 SYDVKM. V trimming: 3 bases; J trimming: 3 bases; junction bases outside the gene matches: 9. CDR3 region: CASSLLQGAQANEKLFF. CDR3 DNA: TGTGCCAGCAGTTTGCTCCAGGGGGCGCAGGCTAATGAAAAACTGTTTTTT.

The chain links TRBV5-1 to TRBJ2-7; D possibly corresponds to TRBD2 (7 bases). Looked up from germline, CDR1 is SGHRS and CDR2 is YFSETQ. Between the trimmed V and J ends, which lost 4 bases and 3 bases, there was a span of 20 bases. The CDR3 is 16 residues long. The CDR3 DNA reads TGCGCCAGCAGCCGCGGTACGAGGGGGGGCATCTACGAGCAGTACTTC. It encodes CASSRGTRGGIYEQYF. The full variable domain, with the rest looked up from reference TRBV5-1 and TRBJ2-7, is KAGVTQTPRYLIKTRGQQVTLSCSPISGHRSVSWYQQTPGQGLQFLFEYFSETQRNKGNFPGRFSGRQFSNSRSEMNVSTLELGDSALYLCASSRGTRGGIYEQYFGPGTRLTVT.

The chain carries TRBV6-2 or TRBV6-3 and TRBJ2-3, with TRBD2 matching 12 bases. The CDR3 sequence is 15 residues long. CDR1 is MNHEY and CDR2 is SVGEGT in the germline V gene. Trimming cost V 6 bases and J 3 bases; bases outside gene matches: 4. CDR3 bases: TGTGCCAGCAGGGACGGACTAGCGGGGACAGATACGCAGTATTTT. This encodes CASRDGLAGTDTQYF.

A word on this clonotype: The junction does not match germline at one end; this may be a read error. The chain links TRBV5-1 to TRBJ2-3; perhaps TRBD1 as D (5 bases). This CDR3 is 15 amino acids long. The germline gives CDR1 SGHRS, CDR2 YFSETQ. CDR3 sequence (DNA): TGCACCAGCAGTTACAGGCCGTCTAGCACAGATACGCAGTATTTT. As protein: CTSSYRPSSTDTQYF. The full variable domain, rest sourced from reference TRBV5-1 and TRBJ2-3, is KAGVTQTPRYLIKTRGQQVTLSCSPISGHRSVSWYQQTPGQGLQFLFEYFSETQRNKGNFPGRFSGRQFSNSRSEMNVSTLELGDSALYLCTSSYRPSSTDTQYFGPGTRLTVL.

The gene calls are TRBV20-1 and TRBJ2-1; 11 nucleotides agree with TRBD2. The better agreement between TRBJ2-7 and the DNA end casts doubt on the J call. Germline-derived CDR1 and CDR2 are DFQATT and SNEGSKA (reference sequence). The CDR3 length is 17 residues. In DNA, the CDR3 is TGCAGTGCTAGTCCACTCCCCACTAGCGGGAGTTACAATGAGCAGTACTTC. As protein: CSASPLPTSGSYNEQYF.

The chain is built from TRBV24-1 and TRBJ2-7; 8 bases fit TRBD2. The last part of the DNA fits TRBJ2-5 better; the J call may be wrong. CDR1 and CDR2 from the germline V gene are KGHDR and SFDVKD. This CDR3 spans 21 amino acids. As DNA, the CDR3 is TGTGCCACCAGTGATCGTCACGAAGCCGGGACTAGTCTGAGGGGACAAGAGACCCAGTACTTC. This translates into CATSDRHEAGTSLRGQETQYF.

This clonotype was counted only a few times. J is TRBJ2-7 and V is TRBV4-3; TRBD1 matches at 7 bases. Germline CDR1 and CDR2: LGHNA and YSLEER. The length of the CDR3 is 15 residues. V was pared by 0 bases and J by 4 bases, with 6 bases of the junction left unmatched. For the CDR3, the DNA is TGCGCCAGCAGCCAAGACATAGGACAGGCTTACGAGCAGTACTTC. This sequence encodes CASSQDIGQAYEQYF.

This chain links TRBV7-2 with TRBJ1-2; possibly TRBD1 for D (5 bases). This CDR3 is 13 amino acids long. CDR1 SGHTA and CDR2 FQGNSA come from the germline V gene. The V and J ends lost 2 bases and 8 bases respectively, with 12 bases between them. The CDR3: CASSLWGDRGYTF. The CDR3 region has the DNA TGTGCCAGCAGCTTATGGGGGGACCGAGGCTACACCTTC.

This clonotype showed up just a few times. The gene calls are TRBV7-9 and TRBJ2-5; 7 bases fit TRBD1. CDR1 and CDR2 (germline): SEHNR, FQNEAQ (reference sequence). The CDR3 runs to 13 residues. J lost 2 bases, V lost 6 bases, and 3 bases had no gene match. CDR3: CASRRDRQETQYF. The CDR3 DNA is TGTGCCAGCAGGAGGGACAGACAAGAGACCCAGTACTTC.

The chain has TRBV6-5 and TRBJ2-7, with D tentatively TRBD2 (7 bases). V was shortened by 1 base and J by 1 base, with 14 bases between the two germline ends. The CDR3 covers 16 residues. Germline V gives CDR1 MNHEY, CDR2 SVGAGI. CDR3 DNA: TGTGCCAGCAGTTACTTCTCGGGGGGCCCGTCCTACGAGCAGTACTTC. Translating gives CASSYFSGGPSYEQYF.

This clonotype was seen only a few times. The chain links TRBV2 to TRBJ2-5; 12 bases map to TRBD2. The closer fit of TRBJ2-7 to the DNA end suggests the J call may be wrong. The CDR3 covers 14 residues. Germline CDR1 and CDR2: SNHLY and FYNNEI. CDR3 loop: CASKPGLAGREQYF. DNA of the CDR3: TGTGCCAGCAAGCCGGGACTAGCGGGTCGCGAGCAGTACTTC.

The rearrangement uses TRBV24-1 and TRBJ2-5; tentatively, D is TRBD1 (6 bases). Trimming took off 5 bases at V and 2 bases at J, with 17 bases between the two ends. The V gene's germline CDR1 is KGHDR and CDR2 SFDVKD. This CDR3 region has 16 residues. This CDR3 is CATSGGGKPLQETQYF. CDR3 nucleotide sequence: TGTGCCACCAGTGGAGGGGGAAAGCCCTTACAAGAGACCCAGTACTTC.

The V gene is TRBV3-1, the J gene TRBJ2-5, with 11 bases identical to TRBD2. The CDR3 runs 17 residues. V lost 3 bases, J lost 2 bases, and 8 bases stayed unmatched. CDR1 is LGHDT, CDR2 YNNKEL, per germline (reference sequence). The CDR3 loop reads CASSHLGASGGQETQYF. Here the CDR3 DNA reads TGTGCCAGCAGCCATCTCGGTGCTAGCGGGGGGCAAGAGACCCAGTACTTC.

This rearrangement joins TRBV5-1 to TRBJ2-5; D is ambiguous. Germline CDR1 SGHRS, CDR2 YFSETQ. Trimming pared 4 bases from V and 5 bases from J, leaving 9 bases between. The CDR3 runs to 12 residues. In DNA, the CDR3 is TGCGCCAGCAGCGCGGCGTGGGAGACCCAGTACTTC. Translated: CASSAAWETQYF.

This chain joins TRBV6-5 and TRBJ2-5, with 9 bases matching TRBD1. The germline V gene has CDR1 MNHEY and CDR2 SVGAGI. This CDR3 is built from 16 residues. V lost 6 bases, J lost 2 bases, and 10 bases stayed unmatched. The CDR3 bases are TGTGCCAGCAGGCGGACGGGGACAGGGAATCAAGAGACCCAGTACTTC. Encoded protein: CASRRTGTGNQETQYF.

This chain uses TRBV7-2 with TRBJ2-1; D unresolved. CDR1 and CDR2 from the germline V gene are SGHTA and FQGNSA. The CDR3 spans 15 residues. Trimming took 8 bases from V and 2 from J, leaving 16 bases between them. The DNA for the CDR3 is TGTGCCAGCGGGTCCGGGCCAAATCCCTACAATGAGCAGTTCTTC. Its translation: CASGSGPNPYNEQFF.

The chain recombines TRBV15 with TRBJ1-4; the D gene is possibly TRBD1 (5 bases). Trimming pared 5 bases from V and 14 bases from J, leaving 18 bases between. This CDR3 has 13 residues. The germline V gene encodes CDR1 LNHNV and CDR2 YYDKDF (reference sequence). The CDR3 sequence is CATSALSREGLFF. The CDR3 bases are TGTGCCACCAGCGCGCTAAGCCGGGAGGGGCTGTTTTTT.

This chain links TRBV9 with TRBJ2-1, with TRBD2 matching over 10 bases. Germline CDR1 reads SGDLS; CDR2 reads YYNGEE. V gave up 3 bases and J gave up 7 bases; unmatched junction bases: 13. The CDR3 contains 17 residues. The CDR3 DNA is TGTGCCAGCAGCGCCTTGTTAGCGGGGGGCGCGAGGAATGAGCAGTTCTTC. This translates into CASSALLAGGARNEQFF.

This chain joins TRBV28 and TRBJ2-5, with D possibly being TRBD2 (7 bases). Germline loops: CDR1 MDHEN, CDR2 SYDVKM. This CDR3 has 15 amino acids. V lost 7 bases, J lost 3 bases, and 18 bases lay in between. The DNA of the CDR3 is TGTGCCAGCAACGGATCGGGGGGCGGCGAAGAGACCCAGTACTTC. Translated: CASNGSGGGEETQYF. The variable domain in full, completed from reference TRBV28 and TRBJ2-5, reads DVKVTQSSRYLVKRTGEKVFLECVQDMDHENMFWYRQDPGLGLRLIYFSYDVKMKEKGDIPEGYSVSREKKERFSLILESASTNQTSMYLCASNGSGGGEETQYFGPGTRLLVL.